This T cell receptor (beta chain) emerged from a study of shared clonotypes between healthy human individuals. For each subset, genomic DNA was distributed in equal portions over several immunoSEQ plates. Ten immunoSEQ deep assay plates served to sequence unsorted PBMC DNA. Libraries were prepared by immunoSEQ multiplex PCR; TCRdb keeps only in-frame clonotypes and omits some of them. Counted here are about 560,000 clones, around 78% occurring once; the ten biggest clones make up about 11%. Material: PBMCs. The sequence was obtained from a woman aged 40 to 55 in good health. Some clones in this sample may be carry-over from other donors' samples.

The CDR3: CASSDGRTSGYAYEQYF. DNA for the CDR3: TGTGCCAGCAGTGACGGCAGGACTAGCGGGTACGCCTACGAGCAGTACTTC. The V and J genes are TRBV6-1 and TRBJ2-7, with 11 nucleotides matching TRBD2. Germline loops: CDR1 MNHNS, CDR2 SASEGT. This CDR3 is built from 17 residues. V was clipped by 3 bases and J by 2 bases; unmatched bases: 9.